Sequencing of this T cell receptor beta chain was carried out in a study of memory CD4+ T cells and cytomegalovirus serostatus. Overall study findings and caveats: Suggested: most of the CMV-linked TCR signature lies in CD4+ memory cells. CMV serostatus prediction reached median AUC approximately 0.95, or 0.91 with US-trained model.

V lost 3 bases, J lost 1 base, and 8 bases lay in between. Germline CDR1 is WNHNN and CDR2 is SYGVQD (reference sequence). The CDR3 extends over 14 amino acids. Authors' processing steps: Out-of-frame sequences were removed, leaving about 2,300,000 distinct TCRbeta sequences. The assay was immunoSEQ multiplex PCR, and TCRdb's table has in-frame clones only and misses some. Clone size and the V and J calls come from that table; the DNA yielded D and trimming. This sample has about 44,000 clones, with approximately 82% found just once. Single viable CD3+CD4+CD8-CD45RO+ cells were sorted as the memory CD4+ T cells. In regard to this clone: What it recognizes is unknown.

The V call is TRBV10-1, the J call TRBJ2-3; unclear D gene. The source is an adult in good health and CMV-seronegative. Sample: memory CD4+ T cells from blood. The CDR3 coding sequence is TGCGCCAGCAGTGATAATCAGGGCACAGATACGCAGTATTTT. It yields the protein CASSDNQGTDTQYF.